This TCR beta chain appears in the sequencing data of a study of cytomegalovirus exposure and HLA in healthy donors. In the study overall: Inside one of the first data releases sat some 85 million unique TCRs taken from HLA-typed donors. Genotyping showed around 80% of 398 donors falling in the Caucasian-associated ancestry cluster.

V lost 6 bases and J lost 10; bases outside the gene matches: 8. CDR1 is SGHAT, CDR2 FQNNGV, per germline. The CDR3 loop spans 13 amino acids. Points from the study as a whole: Indistinguishable V segments such as TRBV6-2 and TRBV6-3 were excluded. Apart from CMV serostatus, no immune exposure information was available.

Comment on this clone: Its antigen is currently unknown.

Primers for the PCR totalled 60 Vbeta and 13 Jbeta. Generated by immunoSEQ multiplex PCR, the TCRdb table keeps only in-frame clones and is missing some. The table lists some 130,000 clones, 75% to 90% of them singletons. This receptor was obtained from a male donor in good health and CMV-seronegative. V is TRBV11-2 and J is TRBJ1-2; 10 bases match TRBD1. Sample: PBMCs. The CDR3 reads CASSRGTGDDYTF. The CDR3 bases are TGTGCCAGCAGTCGAGGGACAGGGGACGACTACACCTTC.